The rows below give T cell receptor beta chains drawn from one sample of a study of T-cell memory formation after mild COVID-19. TCRdb reanalysed the 5' RACE reads using MiXCR and keeps one entry per CDR3 protein. The top ten hold around 8.1% of the sample, which has over 350,000 distinct CDR3 sequences, approximately 24% seen once. Sequencing used PBMCs or a T cell subset sorted from them (not recorded which). These receptors were taken from an adult woman who had mild COVID-19 (a few samples of this study predate the infection). Cell type and time point are not known. Each CDR3 is given without its conserved first and last residue.

CDR3: ASSQTTGFHEQY; V: TRBV5-1; J: TRBJ2-7
CDR3: AISAASGIYEQY; V: TRBV10-3; J: TRBJ2-7
CDR3: ASTGGLQETQY; V: TRBV25-1; J: TRBJ2-5
CDR3: ASSWDRVTGELF; V: TRBV11-3; J: TRBJ2-2
CDR3: ATSDFGENQPQH; V: TRBV24-1; J: TRBJ1-5
CDR3: AISEEAENYEQY; V: TRBV10-3; J: TRBJ2-7
CDR3: ASVQKRQGPGGYT; V: TRBV7-9; J: TRBJ1-2
CDR3: ASSSRTGTESYNEQF; V: TRBV11-3; J: TRBJ2-1
CDR3: ASSPWDGPGELF; V: TRBV5-1; J: TRBJ2-2
CDR3: ASSQGLEGRGY; V: TRBV3-1; J: TRBJ2-7
CDR3: ASSHLTGDNEQF; V: TRBV16; J: TRBJ2-1
CDR3: ASSPGLVSVGEQF; V: TRBV7-9; J: TRBJ2-1
CDR3: ASSRLPETDTQY; V: TRBV9; J: TRBJ2-3
CDR3: ASSVPGLAKNIQY; V: TRBV6-1; J: TRBJ2-4
CDR3: ASSLGPAYGYT; V: TRBV12-3/TRBV12-4; J: TRBJ1-2
CDR3: ASSYIPGPGST; V: TRBV14; J: TRBJ1-2
CDR3: ASSTPGRHNEQF; V: TRBV5-1; J: TRBJ2-1
CDR3: ATSDLRPAGELF; V: TRBV24-1; J: TRBJ2-2
CDR3: ASSSNHRGGYNEQF; V: TRBV7-3; J: TRBJ2-1
CDR3: ASSVGQGYGANVLT; V: TRBV11-3; J: TRBJ2-6
CDR3: SAASPGQGNSPLH; V: TRBV20-1; J: TRBJ1-6
CDR3: ASSLRTSGFQETQY; V: TRBV7-2; J: TRBJ2-5
CDR3: ASSQTTSRNEQF; V: TRBV7-3; J: TRBJ2-1
CDR3: ASSPTSGSPTGELF; V: TRBV12-3/TRBV12-4; J: TRBJ2-2
CDR3: ASSLAEGSGEQY; V: TRBV5-1; J: TRBJ2-7
CDR3: ASNLAGAVTDMQY; V: TRBV6-6; J: TRBJ2-3
CDR3: ATSRPDSGSSYNEQF; V: TRBV15; J: TRBJ2-1
CDR3: ASSFFGGDYEQY; V: TRBV7-9; J: TRBJ2-7
CDR3: ATSQANTEAF; V: TRBV15; J: TRBJ1-1
CDR3: ASSQRGGGTDTQY; V: TRBV4-3; J: TRBJ2-3
CDR3: ASSPMDSYGYT; V: TRBV27; J: TRBJ1-2
CDR3: SARALAPENIQY; V: TRBV20-1; J: TRBJ2-4
CDR3: ASSHPQSPLH; V: TRBV4-1; J: TRBJ1-6
CDR3: ATSRGSGPSTELQY; V: TRBV15; J: TRBJ2-3
CDR3: ASSQDGFFYGYT; V: TRBV4-1; J: TRBJ1-2
CDR3: ASIGVYGYT; V: TRBV6-6; J: TRBJ1-2
CDR3: ASSQRGTNEKLF; V: TRBV3-1; J: TRBJ1-4
CDR3: ASSYHRGDGANVLT; V: TRBV12-3/TRBV12-4; J: TRBJ2-6
CDR3: SVEDQILGTGRTNEQF; V: TRBV29-1; J: TRBJ2-1
CDR3: ASNPVVEQY; V: TRBV21-1; J: TRBJ2-7
CDR3: ASSQERATSGSPLH; V: TRBV3-1; J: TRBJ1-6
CDR3: SASPPLVEQPQH; V: TRBV20-1; J: TRBJ1-5
CDR3: ATSRDQGTAVYEQY; V: TRBV15; J: TRBJ2-7
CDR3: ARKKRETIFNEQF; V: TRBV23-1; J: TRBJ2-1
CDR3: ASSLLAVDTGELF; V: TRBV5-1; J: TRBJ2-2
CDR3: SVETSGSPEQY; V: TRBV29-1; J: TRBJ2-7
CDR3: ASTWGVYSGNTIY; V: TRBV12-3/TRBV12-4; J: TRBJ1-3
CDR3: ASSWGTGNTGELF; V: TRBV11-2; J: TRBJ2-2
CDR3: ATRGSGGQETQY; V: TRBV24-1; J: TRBJ2-5
CDR3: ASNSPGRWNMNTEAF; V: TRBV11-1; J: TRBJ1-1
CDR3: ASRLSHGNTEAF; V: TRBV11-2; J: TRBJ1-1